The 26 T cell receptor beta chains listed next were all sequenced from one sample in a study of blood T cell repertoires in COVID-19 (dated by TCRdb to 2020 to 2022). The receptor library was made with the immunoSEQ multiplex PCR assay. Here the immuneACCESS table is served through TCRdb, limited to in-frame sequences with V and J called. Missing clones are a known gap in these copies; in checked studies unresolved V genes cover under half, and the rest lacks a known reason. The sample table holds approximately 240,000 clones, of which about 89% were seen once. The ten biggest clones cover approximately 2% of the sample. Sequenced material: PBMCs or T cells enriched from blood (not recorded which). All receptors derive from a woman aged 18-30 years who had recovered from COVID-19.

This clone appeared once. J is TRBJ1-1 and V is TRBV28; D is perhaps TRBD1 (5 bases). In germline, CDR1 is MDHEN, CDR2 SYDVKM. The CDR3 covers 15 residues. Trimming shortened V by 4 bases and J by 10 bases, and 22 bases separated the two germline ends. CDR3 bases: TGTGCCAGCAGTTCCACGCGGGCCCACCCCGGGGGAGCTTTCTTT. Protein: CASSSTRAHPGGAFF.

A single count supports this clone. The genes are TRBV5-8 and TRBJ1-1; no reliable D call. This CDR3 spans 13 amino acids. The V and J ends lost 6 bases and 8 bases respectively, with 17 bases between them. Germline V lookup: CDR1 SGHTS, CDR2 YDEGEE. CDR3 coding DNA: TGTGCCAGCAAGATACCGGGGAGTGCCGAAGCTTTCTTT. Translating gives CASKIPGSAEAFF.

The CDR3 is CAISESAGLNTEAFF. As DNA, the CDR3 is TGTGCCATCAGTGAGTCAGCAGGGTTGAACACTGAAGCTTTCTTT. This rearrangement joins TRBV10-3 to TRBJ1-1; tentatively, D is TRBD1 (5 bases). Trimming took off 0 bases at V and 0 bases at J, with 8 bases between the two ends. The CDR3 totals 15 residues. Germline assignment: CDR1 ENHRY and CDR2 SYGVKD.

The CDR3 DNA follows: TGCGCCAGCAGCCAAGATAGGACGGAACACTGGGAGGGCTACACCTTC. Amino acids: CASSQDRTEHWEGYTF. The chain uses TRBV4-3 and TRBJ1-2, with D unclear. Per germline, CDR1 LGHNA and CDR2 YSLEER. V was trimmed by 0 bases and J by 8 bases, leaving 19 bases between them. The length of the CDR3 is 16 residues.

The chain recombines TRBV23-1 with TRBJ1-6; perhaps TRBD1 as D (6 bases). TRBV23-1 carries the ORF label, with uncertain function. The CDR3 covers 16 residues. Between the trimmed V and J ends, which lost 6 bases and 8 bases, there was a span of 20 bases. Here the CDR3 reads CASRPLDRNYDSPLHF. DNA for the CDR3: TGCGCCAGCAGGCCCCTAGACAGGAACTACGATTCACCCCTCCACTTT.

The chain joins TRBV12-3 or TRBV12-4 to TRBJ1-2, with 11 bases identical to TRBD1. This CDR3 comprises 13 residues. Trimming removed 5 bases from V and 8 bases from J; junction bases left unmatched: 4. The CDR3 is CASSRTGGEGYTF. In nucleotides, the CDR3 is TGTGCCAGCAGTCGGACAGGGGGCGAGGGCTACACCTTC.

V and J are TRBV20-1 and TRBJ1-6; no clear D. The CDR3 contains 10 residues. Germline CDR1 is DFQATT and CDR2 is SNEGSKA (reference sequence). CDR3 sequence: CSPTNSPLHF. CDR3 in DNA: TGCAGCCCGACAAATTCACCCCTCCACTTT.

The genes are TRBV3-1 (or the pseudogene TRBV3-2) and TRBJ2-1; 16 bases match TRBD2. Germline trimming cut 4 bases from V and 4 bases from J; bases unmatched to any gene: 4. The germline CDR1 and CDR2 sequences are LGHDT and YNNKEL (reference sequence). The CDR3 totals 17 residues. The CDR3 protein is CASSRGTSGGAYNEQFF. The CDR3 bases are TGTGCCAGCAGCCGTGGGACTAGCGGGGGGGCATACAATGAGCAGTTCTTC.

This clone was recorded a few times. The rearrangement uses TRBV27 and TRBJ1-2; D may be TRBD1 (5 bases). The germline V gene encodes CDR1 MNHEY and CDR2 SMNVEV (reference sequence). CDR3 length: 14 amino acids. V lost 2 bases to trimming and J lost 6 bases, with 13 bases between them. The DNA of the CDR3 is TGTGCCAGCAGTTTACAGGGCGCGGGAAATGGCTACACCTTC. Translated, it gives CASSLQGAGNGYTF.

The chain recombines TRBV4-1 with TRBJ2-3; 11 bases align to TRBD2. V lost 0 bases and J lost 4; bases outside the gene matches: 6. Germline CDR1 is MGHRA and CDR2 is YSYEKL. CDR3 length: 17 residues. CDR3 protein: CASSQDTSGSFSDTQYF. The CDR3 nucleotides read TGCGCCAGCAGCCAAGATACTAGCGGGAGTTTCTCAGATACGCAGTATTTT.

This chain joins TRBV11-2 and TRBJ1-1, with unresolved D. The V gene lost 2 bases and the J gene lost 4 bases, with 11 bases spanning the gap. CDR1 SGHAT and CDR2 FQNNGV come from the germline V gene. This CDR3 has 14 amino acids. CDR3 DNA sequence: TGTGCCAGCAGCTTAACGCCGAGTGGCACTGAAGCTTTCTTT. Protein: CASSLTPSGTEAFF.

The chain employs TRBV6-1 and TRBJ1-2; D gene uncertain. Germline values: CDR1 MNHNS, CDR2 SASEGT. V was shortened by 1 base and J by 8 bases, with 11 bases between the two germline ends. The CDR3 extends over 13 amino acids. The CDR3, as DNA: TGTGCCAGCAGTGAAGGCGGGTTCGGGGGCTACACCTTC. Translating it yields CASSEGGFGGYTF.

V usage is TRBV6-5 and J usage is TRBJ1-1; 7 bases are a match to TRBD1. The CDR3 has 16 amino acids. With V trimmed by 3 bases and J by 0 bases, 7 bases remained unmatched. Germline CDR1 is MNHEY and CDR2 is SVGAGI. As DNA, the CDR3 is TGTGCCAGCAGTTATGGGACAGCGGAGATGAACACTGAAGCTTTCTTT. Protein sequence: CASSYGTAEMNTEAFF.

The chain joins TRBV28 to TRBJ1-1, with D possibly being TRBD1 (6 bases). The V gene's germline CDR1 is MDHEN and CDR2 SYDVKM. V lost 3 bases, J lost 1 base, and 9 bases lay in between. This CDR3 has 14 amino acids. CDR3 DNA: TGTGCCAGCAGTTTCTACAGGGAGAACACTGAAGCTTTCTTT. Translation gives CASSFYRENTEAFF.

The chain links TRBV10-3 to TRBJ2-2; 8 bases agree with TRBD1. The CDR3 loop spans 17 amino acids. Trimming took 6 bases from V and 3 from J; bases not matched to a gene: 12. Germline V gene sequence: CDR1 ENHRY, CDR2 SYGVKD. CDR3 amino acids: CAISPLLTGGHTGELFF. The CDR3 nucleotides are TGTGCCATCAGCCCCCTCCTTACAGGGGGTCACACCGGGGAGCTGTTTTTT.

This clone was detected only once. This chain joins TRBV10-3 and TRBJ1-2; D uncertain. Per germline, CDR1 ENHRY and CDR2 SYGVKD. The V end lost 0 bases, the J end lost 8 bases, and 10 bases lay between the germline ends. The CDR3 totals 13 residues. The CDR3 nucleotides read TGTGCCATCAGTGAGTCGAAGTATGGCGGCTACACCTTC. Its translation is CAISESKYGGYTF.

The CDR3 bases are TGTGCCACCGGGCCCACGGACAGGGAGAGCACAGATACGCAGTATTTT. Protein: CATGPTDRESTDTQYF. The chain is built from TRBV24-1 and TRBJ2-3; 8 positions agree with TRBD1. V was clipped by 9 bases and J by 0 bases; unmatched bases: 10. CDR3 size: 16 residues. CDR1 and CDR2 (germline): KGHDR, SFDVKD.

The V gene is TRBV5-5, the J gene TRBJ1-5; a possible D gene is TRBD1 (5 bases). This CDR3 spans 15 amino acids. Per germline, CDR1 SGHKS and CDR2 YYEKEE (reference sequence). Deletions cut 4 bases from V and 10 bases from J, with 21 bases between. CDR3 in DNA: TGTGCCAGCAGCGCTGCGGGGGGTTTGAGTCAACCCCAGCATTTT. This gives the protein CASSAAGGLSQPQHF.

V gene TRBV7-6 combines with J gene TRBJ2-5, with 8 bases that match TRBD1. This CDR3 has 14 residues. CDR1 is SGHVS and CDR2 is FNYEAQ in the germline V gene. The trim removed 5 bases at V and 4 bases at J, leaving 6 bases unmatched. The CDR3 region has the DNA TGTGCCAGCAGCGCCGGACAGGGCAGAGAGACCCAGTACTTC. Residues: CASSAGQGRETQYF.

The chain employs TRBV4-2 and TRBJ1-1; D gene uncertain. With 1 base removed from V and 6 bases from J, the gap between germline ends came to 12 bases. The CDR3 length is 14 residues. Germline V gives CDR1 LGHNA, CDR2 YNFKEQ. CDR3: CASSQAGRTAEAFF. The CDR3 nucleotides read TGTGCCAGCAGCCAAGCGGGGAGGACGGCTGAAGCTTTCTTT.

This chain links TRBV2 with TRBJ1-2; no reliable D call. The CDR3 has 13 residues. The V gene's germline CDR1 is SNHLY and CDR2 FYNNEI. V lost 2 bases to trimming and J lost 8 bases, with 12 bases between them. The CDR3 bases are TGTGCCAGCAGTGAATTCGTAACCGAGGGCTACACCTTC. Translation gives CASSEFVTEGYTF.

V is TRBV13 and J is TRBJ2-3, with TRBD2 as a possible D gene (5 bases). The length of the CDR3 is 14 residues. Germline V gene sequence: CDR1 PRHDT, CDR2 FYEKMQ (reference sequence). V gave up 5 bases and J gave up 2 bases, with 11 bases separating them. The CDR3 DNA sequence: TGTGCCAGCAGCCACCTAGCATCCACAGATACGCAGTATTTT. This sequence encodes CASSHLASTDTQYF.

This clone was seen a single time. The V and J genes are TRBV2 and TRBJ2-4, with 8 bases lining up with TRBD1. Trimming took 10 bases from V and 3 from J; bases not matched to a gene: 11. CDR1 is SNHLY and CDR2 is FYNNEI in the germline V gene. The CDR3 loop spans 15 amino acids. The chain's CDR3 is CANQVDRAGKNIQYF. Here the CDR3 DNA reads TGTGCCAACCAAGTGGACAGGGCAGGCAAAAACATTCAGTACTTC.

V usage is TRBV28 and J usage is TRBJ2-2; 9 nucleotides line up with TRBD2. Looked up from germline, CDR1 is MDHEN and CDR2 is SYDVKM. CDR3 size: 16 residues. Losses at the gene ends were 0 bases for V and 7 bases for J; bases not matched to a gene: 6. The CDR3, as DNA: TGTGCCAGCAGTTTATGGCGGGAGGGCAAGGGCGGGGAGCTGTTTTTT. Residues: CASSLWREGKGGELFF.

The chain employs TRBV5-1 and TRBJ2-5; tentative D call: TRBD2 (6 bases). Germline assignment: CDR1 SGHRS and CDR2 YFSETQ. This CDR3 region has 14 residues. Trimming took off 2 bases at V and 2 bases at J, with 10 bases between the two ends. CDR3 residues: CASSFGGLQETQYF. The CDR3 nucleotides read TGCGCCAGCAGCTTCGGGGGACTTCAAGAGACCCAGTACTTC.

Remarks on this clone: Other DNA variants within this sample encode the same CDR3. The V and J genes are TRBV29-1 and TRBJ1-1, with TRBD1 identical over 8 bases. J was trimmed by 1 base and V by 6 bases; bases with no gene match: 7. The germline V gene encodes CDR1 SQVTM and CDR2 ANQGSEA. The CDR3 is 14 residues long. Here the CDR3 reads CSVSTGTGNTEAFF. The DNA of the CDR3 is TGCAGCGTCTCAACCGGGACAGGGAACACTGAAGCTTTCTTT.